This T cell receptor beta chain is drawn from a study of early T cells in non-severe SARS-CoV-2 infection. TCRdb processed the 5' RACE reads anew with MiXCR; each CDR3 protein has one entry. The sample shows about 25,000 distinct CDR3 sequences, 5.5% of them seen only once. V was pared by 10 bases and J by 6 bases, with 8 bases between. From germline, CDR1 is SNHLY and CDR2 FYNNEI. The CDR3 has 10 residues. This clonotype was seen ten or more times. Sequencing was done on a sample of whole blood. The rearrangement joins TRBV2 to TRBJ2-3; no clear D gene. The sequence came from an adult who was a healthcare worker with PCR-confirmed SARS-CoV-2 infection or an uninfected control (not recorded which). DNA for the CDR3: TGTGCCACCTCTCTGGATACGCAGTATTTT. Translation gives CATSLDTQYF.